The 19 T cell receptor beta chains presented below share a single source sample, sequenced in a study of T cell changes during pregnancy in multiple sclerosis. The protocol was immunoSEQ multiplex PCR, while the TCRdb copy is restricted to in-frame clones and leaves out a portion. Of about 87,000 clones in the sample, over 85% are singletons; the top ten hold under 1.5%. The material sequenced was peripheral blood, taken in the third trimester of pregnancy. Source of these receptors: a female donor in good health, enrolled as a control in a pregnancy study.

The CDR3 nucleotides are TGTGCCAGCAGCAAAGAGGGCACAGCGGGAGGCTACGAGCAGTACTTC. Residues: CASSKEGTAGGYEQYF. V is TRBV21-1 and J is TRBJ2-7; the table's D call of TRBD2 was not tested on the DNA. TRBV21-1 is tagged as a pseudogene. This CDR3 is 16 amino acids long.

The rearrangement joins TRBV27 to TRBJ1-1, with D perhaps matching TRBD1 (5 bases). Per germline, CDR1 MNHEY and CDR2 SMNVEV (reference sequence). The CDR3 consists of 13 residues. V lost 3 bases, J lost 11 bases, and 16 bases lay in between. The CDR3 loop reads CASSLGSGERAFF. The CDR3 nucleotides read TGTGCCAGCAGTTTGGGCTCGGGGGAGCGGGCTTTCTTT.

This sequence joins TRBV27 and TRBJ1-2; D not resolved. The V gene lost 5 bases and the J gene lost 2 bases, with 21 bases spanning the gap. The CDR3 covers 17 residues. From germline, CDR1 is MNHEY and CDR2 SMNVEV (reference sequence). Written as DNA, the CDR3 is TGTGCCAGCAGTCCCTTCCGGAGAGTTGCTCCCAACTATGGCTACACCTTC. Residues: CASSPFRRVAPNYGYTF.

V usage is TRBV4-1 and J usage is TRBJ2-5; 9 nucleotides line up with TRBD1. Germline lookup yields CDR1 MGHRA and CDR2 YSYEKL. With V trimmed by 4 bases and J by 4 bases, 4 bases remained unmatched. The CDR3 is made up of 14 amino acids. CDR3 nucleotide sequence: TGCGCCAGCAGCCGGGGGACAGGGTCAGAGACCCAGTACTTC. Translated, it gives CASSRGTGSETQYF.

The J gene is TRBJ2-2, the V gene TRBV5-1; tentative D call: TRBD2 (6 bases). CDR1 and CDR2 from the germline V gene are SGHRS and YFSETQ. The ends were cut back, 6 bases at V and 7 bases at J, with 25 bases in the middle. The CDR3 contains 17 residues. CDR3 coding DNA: TGCGCCAGCAACTTCGCCGGGACTGGGCAGTCGGGCGGGGAGCTGTTTTTT. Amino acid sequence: CASNFAGTGQSGGELFF.

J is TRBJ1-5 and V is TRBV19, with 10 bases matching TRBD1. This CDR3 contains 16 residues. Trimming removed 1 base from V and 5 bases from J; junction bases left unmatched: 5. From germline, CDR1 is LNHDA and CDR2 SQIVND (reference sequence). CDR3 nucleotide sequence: TGTGCCAGTAGTATAGTGTCCGGGACAGGGGATCAGCCCCAGCATTTT. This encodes CASSIVSGTGDQPQHF.

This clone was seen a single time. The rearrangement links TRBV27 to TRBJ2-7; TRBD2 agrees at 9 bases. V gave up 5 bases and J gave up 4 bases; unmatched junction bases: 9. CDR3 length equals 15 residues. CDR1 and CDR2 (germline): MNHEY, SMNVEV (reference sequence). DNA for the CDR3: TGTGCCAGCAGTCCCGGAGCGGGAGGAGGGTACGAGCAGTACTTC. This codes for CASSPGAGGGYEQYF.

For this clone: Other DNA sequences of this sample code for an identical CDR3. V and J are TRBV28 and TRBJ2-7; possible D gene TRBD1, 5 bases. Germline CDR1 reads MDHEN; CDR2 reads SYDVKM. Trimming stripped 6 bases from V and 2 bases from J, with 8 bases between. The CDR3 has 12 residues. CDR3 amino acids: CASRDTPYEQYF. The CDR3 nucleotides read TGTGCCAGCAGGGACACCCCCTACGAGCAGTACTTC.

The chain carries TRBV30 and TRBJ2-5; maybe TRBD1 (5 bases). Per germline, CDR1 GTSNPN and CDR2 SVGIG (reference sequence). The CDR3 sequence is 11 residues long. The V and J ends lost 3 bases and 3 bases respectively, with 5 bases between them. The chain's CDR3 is CAWSREETQYF. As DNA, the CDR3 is TGTGCCTGGAGCAGGGAAGAGACCCAGTACTTC.

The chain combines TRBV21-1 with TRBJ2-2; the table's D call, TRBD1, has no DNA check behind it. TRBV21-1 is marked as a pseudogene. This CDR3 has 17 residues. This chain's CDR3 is CASSKAQDRGLSGELFF. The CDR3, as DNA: TGTGCCAGCAGCAAAGCGCAGGACAGGGGGTTGTCTGGGGAGCTGTTTTTT.

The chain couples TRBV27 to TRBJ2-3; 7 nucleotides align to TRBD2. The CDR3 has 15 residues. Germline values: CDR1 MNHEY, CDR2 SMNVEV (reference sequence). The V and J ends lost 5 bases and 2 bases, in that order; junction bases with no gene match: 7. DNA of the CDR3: TGTGCCAGCAGTCCGGTCGGGGGGAACACAGATACGCAGTATTTT. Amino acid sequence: CASSPVGGNTDTQYF.

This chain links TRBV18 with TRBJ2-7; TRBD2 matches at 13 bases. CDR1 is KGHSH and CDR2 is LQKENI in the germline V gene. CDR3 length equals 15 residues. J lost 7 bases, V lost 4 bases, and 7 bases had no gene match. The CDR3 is CASSHGTSGTGEQYF. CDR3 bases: TGTGCCAGCTCACACGGGACTAGCGGGACGGGGGAGCAGTACTTC.

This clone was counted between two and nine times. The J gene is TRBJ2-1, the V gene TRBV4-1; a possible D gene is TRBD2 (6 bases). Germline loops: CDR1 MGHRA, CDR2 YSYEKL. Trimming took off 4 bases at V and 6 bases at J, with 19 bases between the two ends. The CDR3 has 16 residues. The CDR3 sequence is CASSRSSGKPPNEQFF. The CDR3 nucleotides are TGCGCCAGCAGCCGAAGTAGCGGTAAACCCCCCAATGAGCAGTTCTTC.

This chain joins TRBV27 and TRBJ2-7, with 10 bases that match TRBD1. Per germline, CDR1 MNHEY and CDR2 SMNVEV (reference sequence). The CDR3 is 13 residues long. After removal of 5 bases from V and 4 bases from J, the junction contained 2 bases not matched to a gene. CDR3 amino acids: CASSPGQGYEQYF. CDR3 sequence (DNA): TGTGCCAGCAGTCCGGGACAGGGGTACGAGCAGTACTTC.

For the CDR3, the DNA is TGTGCCAGCTCACCGGGACTAGCGGGATCGGGGGAGCAGTACTTC. Protein sequence: CASSPGLAGSGEQYF. The chain recombines TRBV18 with TRBJ2-7; 13 positions agree with TRBD2. Unmatched junction bases numbered 6, after V lost 3 bases and J lost 7 bases. The CDR3 sequence is 15 residues long. Germline V gene data show CDR1 as KGHSH and CDR2 as LQKENI.

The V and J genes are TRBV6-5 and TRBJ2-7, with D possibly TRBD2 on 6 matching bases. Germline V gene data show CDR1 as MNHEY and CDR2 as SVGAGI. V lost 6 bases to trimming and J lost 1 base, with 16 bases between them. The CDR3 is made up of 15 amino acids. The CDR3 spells CASRRGTPRSYEQYF. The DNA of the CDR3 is TGTGCCAGCAGGCGGGGCACTCCCCGTTCCTACGAGCAGTACTTC.

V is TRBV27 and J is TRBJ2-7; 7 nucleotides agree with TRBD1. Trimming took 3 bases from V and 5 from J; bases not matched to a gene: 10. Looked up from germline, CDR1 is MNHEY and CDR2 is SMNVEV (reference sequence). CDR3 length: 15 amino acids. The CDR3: CASSFLGTDPNEQYF. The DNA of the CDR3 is TGTGCCAGCAGTTTTCTCGGGACAGATCCCAACGAGCAGTACTTC.

The CDR3 DNA sequence: TGCGCCAGCCGCAGTCCCGGGACAGGGGGCTATGGCTACACCTTC. The encoded protein is CASRSPGTGGYGYTF. The J gene is TRBJ1-2, the V gene TRBV4-1, with 11 bases aligning to TRBD1. Per the germline V gene, CDR1 is MGHRA and CDR2 is YSYEKL. V shed 8 bases and J 4 bases; nucleotides not matched to a gene: 9. This CDR3 has 15 amino acids.

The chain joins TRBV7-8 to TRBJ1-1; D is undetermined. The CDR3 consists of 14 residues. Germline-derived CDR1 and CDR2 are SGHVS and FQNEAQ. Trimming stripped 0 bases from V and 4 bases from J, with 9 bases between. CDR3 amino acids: CASSLAEATTEAFF. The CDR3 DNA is TGTGCCAGCAGCTTAGCGGAGGCCACCACTGAAGCTTTCTTT. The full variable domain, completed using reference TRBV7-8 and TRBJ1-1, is GAGVSQSPRYKVAKRGQDVALRCDPISGHVSLFWYQQALGQGPEFLTYFQNEAQLDKSGLPSDRFFAERPEGSVSTLKIQRTQQEDSAVYLCASSLAEATTEAFFGQGTRLTVV.